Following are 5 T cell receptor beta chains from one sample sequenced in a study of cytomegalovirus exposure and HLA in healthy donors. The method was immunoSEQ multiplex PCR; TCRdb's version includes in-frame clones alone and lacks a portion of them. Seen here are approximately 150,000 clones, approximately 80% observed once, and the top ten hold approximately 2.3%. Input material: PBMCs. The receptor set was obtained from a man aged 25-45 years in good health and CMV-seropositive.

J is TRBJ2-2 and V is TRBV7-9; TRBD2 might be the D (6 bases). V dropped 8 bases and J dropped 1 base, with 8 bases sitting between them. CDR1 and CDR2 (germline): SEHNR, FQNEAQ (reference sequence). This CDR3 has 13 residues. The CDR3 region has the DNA TGTGCCAGCTGGCGGGAGAACACCGGGGAGCTGTTTTTT. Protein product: CASWRENTGELFF.

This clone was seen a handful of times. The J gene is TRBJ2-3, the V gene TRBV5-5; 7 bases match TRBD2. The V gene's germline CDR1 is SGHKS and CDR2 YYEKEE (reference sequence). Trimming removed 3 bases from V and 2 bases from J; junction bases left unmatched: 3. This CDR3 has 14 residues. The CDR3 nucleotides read TGTGCCAGCAGCTCCGGGGGGTTCACAGATACGCAGTATTTT. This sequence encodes CASSSGGFTDTQYF.

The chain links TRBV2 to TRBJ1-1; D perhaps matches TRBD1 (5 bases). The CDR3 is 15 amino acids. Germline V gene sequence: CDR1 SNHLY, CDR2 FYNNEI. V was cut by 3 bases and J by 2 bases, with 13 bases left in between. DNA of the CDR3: TGTGCCAGCAGTGACTTGGAGACAGATAACACTGAAGCTTTCTTT. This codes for CASSDLETDNTEAFF.

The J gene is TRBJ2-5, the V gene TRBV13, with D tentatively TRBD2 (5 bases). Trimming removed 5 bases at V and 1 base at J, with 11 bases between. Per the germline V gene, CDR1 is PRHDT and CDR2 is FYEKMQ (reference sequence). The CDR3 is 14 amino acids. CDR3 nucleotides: TGTGCCAGCAGCCTGGAGGTGGGCCAAGAGACCCAGTACTTC. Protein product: CASSLEVGQETQYF.

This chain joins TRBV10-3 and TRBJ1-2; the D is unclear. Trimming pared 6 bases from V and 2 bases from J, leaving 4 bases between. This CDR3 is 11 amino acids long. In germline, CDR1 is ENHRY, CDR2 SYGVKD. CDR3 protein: CAISQNYGYTF. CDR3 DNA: TGTGCCATCAGCCAGAACTATGGCTACACCTTC.